The 17 T cell receptor beta chains listed next were all sequenced from one sample in a study of T cell responses to AZD1222 COVID-19 vaccine. The repertoire was sequenced with immunoSEQ multiplex PCR; TCRdb's copy has only in-frame clones and lacks some. The table records 110,000 or so clones, 70% to 90% of them present only once. This specimen was peripheral blood, taken on day 0 of AZD1222 vaccination. These receptors originate from an adult in good health.

This rearrangement joins TRBV7-2 to TRBJ1-4; 8 nucleotides agree with TRBD1. CDR1 is SGHTA, CDR2 FQGNSA, per germline. Trimming at V came to 3 bases and at J to 0 bases, leaving 6 bases not matched to a gene. The CDR3 consists of 17 residues. The CDR3 DNA reads TGTGCCAGCAGCTTGGACAGGGTTCTTGCAACTAATGAAAAACTGTTTTTT. Its translation is CASSLDRVLATNEKLFF.

This chain connects TRBV2 to TRBJ1-4; D might be TRBD1 (6 bases). The germline V gene encodes CDR1 SNHLY and CDR2 FYNNEI. This CDR3 spans 15 amino acids. Trimming left V 3 bases short and J 0 bases short, with 8 bases between. CDR3 DNA: TGTGCCAGCAGTGAGGGGGCTGCAACTAATGAAAAACTGTTTTTT. This gives the protein CASSEGAATNEKLFF.

The CDR3 DNA reads TGTGCCAGCAGCGTAGGGAGCTCTGGAAACACCATATATTTT. Translated, it gives CASSVGSSGNTIYF. The V gene is TRBV9, the J gene TRBJ1-3; D gene ambiguous. CDR3 size: 14 residues. In germline, CDR1 is SGDLS, CDR2 YYNGEE. V gave up 0 bases and J gave up 0 bases, with 4 bases separating them.

In nucleotides, the CDR3 is TGTGCCAGCAGACCTAAACAGTATTCCAACACCGGGGAGCTGTTTTTT. Encoded protein: CASRPKQYSNTGELFF. The chain recombines TRBV7-3 with TRBJ2-2; D unresolved. The CDR3 spans 16 residues. V was shortened by 6 bases and J by 2 bases, with 16 bases between the two germline ends. Germline V gene lookup returns CDR1 SGHTA and CDR2 FQGTGA.

The rearrangement links TRBV20-1 to TRBJ2-1; the D gene is possibly TRBD2 (6 bases). Germline CDR1 is DFQATT and CDR2 is SNEGSKA (reference sequence). The CDR3 runs 11 residues. Trimming shortened V by 3 bases and J by 7 bases, and 7 bases separated the two germline ends. CDR3: CSASRGNEQFF. The CDR3 nucleotides are TGCAGTGCTAGTCGGGGGAATGAGCAGTTCTTC.

The rearrangement joins TRBV25-1 to TRBJ1-3; TRBD1 aligns across 8 bases. The germline gives CDR1 MGHDK, CDR2 SYGVNS. V was pared by 4 bases and J by 0 bases, with 2 bases of the junction left unmatched. This CDR3 comprises 15 residues. The CDR3 sequence: CASSGQGFSGNTIYF. CDR3 in DNA: TGTGCCAGCAGTGGACAGGGGTTCTCTGGAAACACCATATATTTT. The variable domain in full, completed from reference TRBV25-1 and TRBJ1-3, reads EADIYQTPRYLVIGTGKKITLECSQTMGHDKMYWYQQDPGMELHLIHYSYGVNSTEKGDLSSESTVSRIRTEHFPLTLESARPSHTSQYLCASSGQGFSGNTIYFGEGSWLTVV.

V gene TRBV4-1 combines with J gene TRBJ2-2; D unresolved. This CDR3 comprises 16 residues. The germline gives CDR1 MGHRA, CDR2 YSYEKL. Trimming pared 0 bases from V and 5 bases from J, leaving 13 bases between. The CDR3 sequence: CASSQDLLVGTGELFF. CDR3 coding DNA: TGCGCCAGCAGCCAAGATCTGCTAGTCGGGACCGGGGAGCTGTTTTTT.

The chain couples TRBV5-4 to TRBJ2-7, with 8 bases aligning to TRBD1. Germline V gives CDR1 SGHNT, CDR2 YYREEE (reference sequence). V trimming: 4 bases; J trimming: 3 bases; junction bases outside the gene matches: 9. The CDR3 sequence is 15 residues long. As DNA, the CDR3 is TGTGCCAGCAGCCCTGGGACAGGTCTTTACTACGAGCAGTACTTC. Its translation is CASSPGTGLYYEQYF.

The V and J genes are TRBV13 and TRBJ2-3, with TRBD2 identical over 9 bases. The CDR3 is 17 amino acids. With V trimmed by 2 bases and J by 0 bases, 6 bases remained unmatched. Germline V gene data show CDR1 as PRHDT and CDR2 as FYEKMQ (reference sequence). CDR3 sequence: CASSLSLAGNSTDTQYF. The CDR3, as DNA: TGTGCCAGCAGCTTATCTCTAGCGGGGAATAGCACAGATACGCAGTATTTT. The entire variable domain, with the rest obtained from reference TRBV13 and TRBJ2-3, is as follows: AAGVIQSPRHLIKEKRETATLKCYPIPRHDTVYWYQQGPGQDPQFLISFYEKMQSDKGSIPDRFSAQQFSDYHSELNMSSLELGDSALYFCASSLSLAGNSTDTQYFGPGTRLTVL.

J is TRBJ1-4 and V is TRBV2; D is ambiguous. The CDR3 has 13 residues. Per the germline V gene, CDR1 is SNHLY and CDR2 is FYNNEI. The germline V and J ends were trimmed by 2 bases and 8 bases, with 9 bases remaining between them. The CDR3 sequence is CASSEPGREKLFF. The CDR3 bases are TGTGCCAGCAGTGAACCCGGCAGAGAAAAACTGTTTTTT. The full variable domain, its missing parts supplied by reference TRBV2 and TRBJ1-4, is EPEVTQTPSHQVTQMGQEVILRCVPISNHLYFYWYRQILGQKVEFLVSFYNNEISEKSEIFDDQFSVERPDGSNFTLKIRSTKLEDSAMYFCASSEPGREKLFFGSGTQLSVL.

The V call is TRBV5-4, the J call TRBJ2-3; D is unresolved. CDR3 length: 14 amino acids. Trimming cost V 2 bases and J 4 bases, with 11 bases left between them. CDR1 is SGHNT, CDR2 YYREEE, per germline (reference sequence). As DNA, the CDR3 is TGTGCCAGCAGCTTAGGCCTATCCGCAGATACGCAGTATTTT. Translating it yields CASSLGLSADTQYF.

This chain links TRBV9 with TRBJ1-4; D possibly corresponds to TRBD1 (5 bases). V dropped 0 bases and J dropped 2 bases, with 8 bases sitting between them. The CDR3 spans 15 residues. Germline loops: CDR1 SGDLS, CDR2 YYNGEE. CDR3 DNA: TGTGCCAGCAGCGTAGCGGGACGGACTAATGAAAAACTGTTTTTT. Translating it yields CASSVAGRTNEKLFF. The full variable domain, rest sourced from reference TRBV9 and TRBJ1-4, is DSGVTQTPKHLITATGQRVTLRCSPRSGDLSVYWYQQSLDQGLQFLIQYYNGEERAKGNILERFSAQQFPDLHSELNLSSLELGDSALYFCASSVAGRTNEKLFFGSGTQLSVL.

In nucleotides, the CDR3 is TGTGCCAGCAGCTCGGCCGGGACTAGCGGGAGAGCCGAGCAGTTCTTC. Translation: CASSSAGTSGRAEQFF. The V gene is TRBV7-3, the J gene TRBJ2-1; 14 nucleotides line up with TRBD2. The CDR3 covers 16 residues. The germline gives CDR1 SGHTA, CDR2 FQGTGA. The V segment lost 4 bases and the J segment 10 bases; nucleotides outside the gene matches: 9.

The chain is built from TRBV29-1 and TRBJ2-7, with 8 bases that match TRBD2. Germline values: CDR1 SQVTM, CDR2 ANQGSEA. The CDR3 runs to 13 residues. J lost 6 bases, V lost 4 bases, and 8 bases had no gene match. The CDR3 coding sequence is TGCAGCGTTGGGGGGGGACTAGGGTCCGAGCAGTACGTC. This translates into CSVGGGLGSEQYV.

This clone was found a few times. The J gene is TRBJ1-1, the V gene TRBV28; 8 positions match TRBD1. CDR1 and CDR2 (germline): MDHEN, SYDVKM. This CDR3 is 15 amino acids long. J was trimmed by 3 bases and V by 5 bases; bases with no gene match: 8. Here the CDR3 reads CASSPGQGIHTEAFF. CDR3 in DNA: TGTGCCAGCAGTCCCGGACAGGGAATCCACACTGAAGCTTTCTTT.

CDR3: CASSYEGWGNTIYF. For the CDR3, the DNA is TGTGCCAGCAGTTATGAGGGTTGGGGAAACACCATATATTTT. This rearrangement joins TRBV6-5 to TRBJ1-3; D remains ambiguous. V dropped 3 bases and J dropped 4 bases, with 10 bases sitting between them. This CDR3 comprises 14 residues. Germline V gene lookup returns CDR1 MNHEY and CDR2 SVGAGI.

The chain carries TRBV7-2 and TRBJ1-2; D is unclear. V was clipped by 0 bases and J by 6 bases, with 14 bases between them. This CDR3 comprises 15 residues. Germline V lookup: CDR1 SGHTA, CDR2 FQGNSA. CDR3 nucleotides: TGTGCCAGCAGCTTAGCGCCCAGGCGGATTGATGGCTACACCTTC. It is translated as CASSLAPRRIDGYTF.